This T cell receptor beta chain originates from a study of blood T cell repertoires in COVID-19. Using immunoSEQ multiplex PCR, the repertoire was profiled, and TCRdb retains in-frame clones only, with some absent. The sample yields approximately 200,000 clones, about 80% seen once. Trimming removed 3 bases from V and 0 bases from J; junction bases left unmatched: 6. The germline gives CDR1 LNHDA, CDR2 SQIVND (reference sequence). The CDR3 runs to 17 residues. A few counts support this clone. The receptor was isolated from a human donor with acute or convalescent COVID-19. The donor label of this sample is uncertain. The chain employs TRBV19 and TRBJ1-5; 9 nucleotides line up with TRBD1. Source material: peripheral blood. DNA for the CDR3: TGTGCCAGTAGTATTTTACAGGGGGCGATTAGCAATCAGCCCCAGCATTTT. The encoded protein is CASSILQGAISNQPQHF.